This paragraph covers one T cell receptor beta chain sequence. This clonotype came up a few times. Its antigen remains unidentified. Base qualities are missing; no much larger clone stands one base away. Reading from cysteine to phenylalanine, the CDR3 counts 13 amino acids. CDR3 DNA is the only sequence kept; it has 39 bases, read in frame from the first base. V loses 0 bases of germline sequence and J loses 5 bases, and the interval between the two ends is 5 bases. CDR1 LNHNV and CDR2 YYDKDF were looked up in the germline V gene (reference sequence). This entry comes from a study of human T cells and chemical hapten exposure (dated by TCRdb to the early 2020s). Some background on the complete study: For sensitization, 2% DPC in acetone was applied to a 2 cm by 2 cm area of upper inner arm skin. Throughout the study period of roughly 24 weeks, patients also received therapeutic DPC doses to the scalp every week. Patch testing was done on the upper back using Finn chambers containing 0.01% DPC, and results were scored after 6 days according to International Contact Dermatitis Research Group standards. The patient cohort, mostly female, included alopecia areata with under or over 50% scalp involvement, alopecia totalis and alopecia universalis. The libraries were sequenced as a pool, and the TCR yield per sample differed mostly because of small variations in library volumes within the pool. This study followed changes in the peripheral blood TCR repertoire in vivo during primary and secondary sensitization of alopecia patients to the hapten diphenylcyclopropenone (DPC). Blood samples were taken from patients before sensitization (week 0) and at 2, 6 and about 24 weeks after DPC sensitization. About 28 alopecia patients gave blood for TCR sequencing at one to four time points (pre-sensitization, 2, 6 and 24 weeks).

General study outcomes and caveats: Patch test score correlated positively with the number of PT1 expanded TCRs, reaching significance at thresholds 8, 16 and 32 but not at 4. Repeated subsampling changed both the strength of the expansion versus patch-test correlation and the threshold at which that correlation became significant. DPC sensitization did not change how many TCRs were above 1 in 1000 frequency, and no evidence was found of alterations in global repertoire structure. Significantly more large CDR3 similarity clusters were formed by expanded TCRs than by pre-sensitization or healthy control sets, consistent with antigen-driven responses. Alopecia, a presumed autoimmune disease, was present in all patients, so the immune response of the patients might differ from that of healthy individuals.

To prepare the library, RACE was applied. Sequencing was carried out with a NextSeq 500. During library preparation, unique molecular identifiers were attached to individual cDNA molecules so that TCRs could be counted in a quantitative, reproducible way. From each blood RNA sample, both TCR alpha and TCR beta chains were sequenced. Per the source publication's procedure: Samples had a median of roughly 87,000 TCRs, with a range from 23,224 to 690,600. The Decombinator software suite was used to annotate the V, J and CDR3 of the TCR reads. For PS versus PT1 abundance plots, all samples were subsampled to the same number of TCRs (28,000). Expanded TCRs were defined as absent before sensitization and observed at least eight times at the 2-week time point. TCRdb handled the public reads itself, with Q25 trimming in fastp and clone calling in MiXCR, and kept productive beta chains. Rows are unified per CDR3 protein, each entry keeping the most common DNA and genes. The V and J calls, along with clone size, are taken from TCRdb and not from the paper's own processing. The sample contains approximately 340,000 distinct CDR3 sequences, around 7% of them found a single time. The ten largest clones take up around 8.2% of the sample.

Sample time point, as interpreted from the label and publication: patch test 1, 2 weeks after DPC sensitization. In light of the paper, this sample's treatment or condition label describes: therapeutic diphenylcyclopropenone sensitization with weekly scalp DPC. At every patch-test visit, the blood draw took place before the patch test was put on. Patients were considered eligible if aged 18 to 70, diagnosed with alopecia and deemed suitable for DPC therapy, and patients were excluded if pregnant. Total RNA was extracted from unfractionated whole blood collected in Tempus Blood RNA tubes. The receptor's source is a woman younger than 30 with alopecia areata. Some clones in this sample may be carry-over from other donors' samples. The sequences come from whole blood, collected in connection with sensitization to the hapten diphenylcyclopropenone (DPC). The sequence is built from TRBV15 and TRBJ1-5; the D gene cannot be resolved reliably. The DNA is as follows: TGTGCCACCAGCAGAGAGGAGGATCAGCCCCAGCATTTT. Translated, it reads CATSREEDQPQHF.